The 10 T cell receptor beta chains listed next were all sequenced from one sample in a study of blood T cell repertoires in COVID-19. Profiling relied on immunoSEQ multiplex PCR, and the TCRdb table lists in-frame clones only, not all of them. The sample has 20,000 to 25,000 clones, around three quarters seen once. The sample was peripheral blood. These receptors all come from a man between 60 and 75 years old with active COVID-19.

The chain combines TRBV10-1 with TRBJ1-1, with TRBD1 identical over 8 bases. V lost 7 bases and J lost 5; bases outside the gene matches: 9. The CDR3 runs to 14 residues. In germline, CDR1 is WNHNN, CDR2 SYGVQD (reference sequence). The CDR3: CASTRTGIYTEAFF. For the CDR3, the DNA is TGCGCCAGCACTAGGACAGGGATTTATACTGAAGCTTTCTTT.

The chain joins TRBV4-3 to TRBJ1-5; TRBD1 is a possible D gene (5 bases). The V gene's germline CDR1 is LGHNA and CDR2 YSLEER. The CDR3 is 16 amino acids. V dropped 0 bases and J dropped 2 bases, with 11 bases sitting between them. CDR3 sequence: CASSQDLRGGNQPQHF. The CDR3 DNA reads TGCGCCAGCAGCCAAGATCTCCGGGGGGGCAATCAGCCCCAGCATTTT.

V and J are TRBV5-6 and TRBJ2-1; D possibly corresponds to TRBD2 (5 bases). Germline lookup yields CDR1 SGHDT and CDR2 YYEEEE. The V gene lost 0 bases and the J gene lost 3 bases, with 16 bases spanning the gap. The CDR3 totals 17 residues. CDR3 coding DNA: TGTGCCAGCAGCTTGGGGCGGAGACTACTATTCTACAATGAGCAGTTCTTC. It specifies CASSLGRRLLFYNEQFF.

This sequence joins TRBV7-9 and TRBJ2-1; TRBD1 matches at 9 bases. V was clipped by 4 bases and J by 7 bases; unmatched bases: 5. The CDR3 runs 14 residues. Germline values: CDR1 SEHNR, CDR2 FQNEAQ (reference sequence). DNA for the CDR3: TGTGCCAGCAGCTCCGGGGACAGGGTAAATGAGCAGTTCTTC. Amino acids: CASSSGDRVNEQFF.

The chain joins TRBV6-2 or TRBV6-3 to TRBJ1-1; 11 positions match TRBD1. With 0 bases clipped from V and 5 bases from J, the junction kept 5 bases outside the gene matches. The CDR3 is 16 amino acids. Germline values: CDR1 MNHEY, CDR2 SVGEGT. The CDR3 DNA follows: TGTGCCAGCAGTTACTCCCCCGGGACAGGGGGGACTGAAGCTTTCTTT. Translated: CASSYSPGTGGTEAFF.

V usage is TRBV7-3 and J usage is TRBJ2-1; TRBD2 might be the D (6 bases). Germline V CDR1 and CDR2: SGHTA, FQGTGA. V was shortened by 5 bases and J by 5 bases, with 13 bases between the two germline ends. The CDR3 length is 14 residues. CDR3 in amino acids: CASSPSPGDNEQFF. The DNA for the CDR3 is TGTGCCAGCAGCCCATCCCCGGGGGACAATGAGCAGTTCTTC.

This clone was observed a handful of times. V gene TRBV7-2 combines with J gene TRBJ2-1, with TRBD1 matching 7 bases. The germline CDR1 and CDR2 sequences are SGHTA and FQGNSA. The CDR3 covers 16 residues. The V segment lost 5 bases and the J segment 0 bases; nucleotides outside the gene matches: 7. In nucleotides, the CDR3 is TGTGCCAGCAGCGATGGGACAGTGAGCTCCTACAATGAGCAGTTCTTC. Translating it yields CASSDGTVSSYNEQFF.

This chain connects TRBV19 to TRBJ2-3; 9 nucleotides agree with TRBD1. The V and J ends lost 6 bases and 0 bases, in that order; junction bases with no gene match: 4. CDR3 length: 15 residues. In germline, CDR1 is LNHDA, CDR2 SQIVND (reference sequence). The CDR3, as DNA: TGTGCCAGTAGGGACAGGGGACCGAGCACAGATACGCAGTATTTT. Its translation: CASRDRGPSTDTQYF.

The chain employs TRBV21-1 and TRBJ2-7; TRBD1, the table's D call, was not compared with the DNA. TRBV21-1 is recorded as a pseudogene. CDR3 length equals 13 residues. CDR3 loop: CASSRDRGNEQYF. The CDR3 region has the DNA TGTGCCAGCAGCCGAGACAGGGGTAACGAGCAGTACTTC.

This clone was seen a few times. The chain links TRBV9 to TRBJ1-4, with a weak D call TRBD1 (5 bases). The CDR3 consists of 13 residues. The germline V and J ends were trimmed by 3 bases and 7 bases, with 10 bases remaining between them. Germline CDR1 reads SGDLS; CDR2 reads YYNGEE. The CDR3 DNA sequence: TGTGCCAGCAGCGGCGGGAGGGGTGAAAAACTGTTTTTT. Translation: CASSGGRGEKLFF.